This T cell receptor beta chain was profiled in a study of blood T cell repertoires in COVID-19. Looked up from germline, CDR1 is SGDLS and CDR2 is YYNGEE. V was pared by 0 bases and J by 5 bases, with 7 bases of the junction left unmatched. The length of the CDR3 is 16 residues. TCRdb's copy holds only in-frame clones and misses some; the assay was immunoSEQ multiplex PCR. The data show about 160,000 clones, about four fifths seen once. V is TRBV9 and J is TRBJ2-3; 9 nucleotides match TRBD2. This clonotype was sampled from a man between 65 and 79 years old who had recovered from COVID-19. Specimen: peripheral blood. In nucleotides, the CDR3 is TGTGCCAGCAGCGTAGTTGCGGGAGGGCTTGTAGATACGCAGTATTTT. Protein: CASSVVAGGLVDTQYF.